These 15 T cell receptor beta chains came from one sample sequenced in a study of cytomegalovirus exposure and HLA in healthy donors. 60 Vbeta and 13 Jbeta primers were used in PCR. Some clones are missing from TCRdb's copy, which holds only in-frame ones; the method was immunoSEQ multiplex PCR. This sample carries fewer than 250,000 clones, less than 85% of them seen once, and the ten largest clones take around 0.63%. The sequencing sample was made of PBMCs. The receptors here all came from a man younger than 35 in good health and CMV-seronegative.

The CDR3 spells CAWAGTGGPLSQHF. The CDR3 DNA reads TGTGCCTGGGCCGGGACAGGGGGTCCCTTGTCCCAGCATTTT. This rearrangement joins TRBV30 to TRBJ1-5; 11 nucleotides line up with TRBD1. Germline CDR1 is GTSNPN and CDR2 is SVGIG (reference sequence). Germline trimming cut 5 bases from V and 11 bases from J; bases unmatched to any gene: 11. CDR3 size: 14 residues.

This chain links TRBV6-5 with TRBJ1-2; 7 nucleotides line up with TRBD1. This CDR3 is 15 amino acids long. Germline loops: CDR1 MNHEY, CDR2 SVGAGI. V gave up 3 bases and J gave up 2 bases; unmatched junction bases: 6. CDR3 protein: CASSYTTGANYGYTF. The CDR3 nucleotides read TGTGCCAGCAGTTATACAACAGGGGCGAACTATGGCTACACCTTC.

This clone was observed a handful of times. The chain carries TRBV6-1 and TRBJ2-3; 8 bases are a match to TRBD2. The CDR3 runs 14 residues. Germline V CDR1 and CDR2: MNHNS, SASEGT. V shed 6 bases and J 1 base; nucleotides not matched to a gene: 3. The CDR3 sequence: CASSQRGRTDTQYF. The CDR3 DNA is TGTGCCAGCAGCCAGCGGGGGCGCACAGATACGCAGTATTTT.

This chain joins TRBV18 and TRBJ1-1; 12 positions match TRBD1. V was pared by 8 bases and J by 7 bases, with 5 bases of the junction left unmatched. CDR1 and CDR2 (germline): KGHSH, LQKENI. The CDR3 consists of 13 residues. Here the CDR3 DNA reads TGTGCCAGCCAGGGACAGGGGGCAGGTGAAGCTTTCTTT. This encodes CASQGQGAGEAFF.

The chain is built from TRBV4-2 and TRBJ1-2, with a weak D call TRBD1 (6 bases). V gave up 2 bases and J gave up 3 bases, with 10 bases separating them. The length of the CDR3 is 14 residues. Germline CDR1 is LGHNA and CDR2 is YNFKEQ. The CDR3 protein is CASSQTGTYYGYTF. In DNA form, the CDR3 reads TGTGCCAGCAGCCAAACCGGGACATACTATGGCTACACCTTC.

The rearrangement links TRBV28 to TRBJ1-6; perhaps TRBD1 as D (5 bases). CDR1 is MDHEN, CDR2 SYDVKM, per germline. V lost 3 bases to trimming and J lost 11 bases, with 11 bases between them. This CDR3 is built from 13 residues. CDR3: CASSLPGTPPLHF. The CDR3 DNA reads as TGTGCCAGCAGTTTGCCAGGGACTCCACCCCTCCACTTT.

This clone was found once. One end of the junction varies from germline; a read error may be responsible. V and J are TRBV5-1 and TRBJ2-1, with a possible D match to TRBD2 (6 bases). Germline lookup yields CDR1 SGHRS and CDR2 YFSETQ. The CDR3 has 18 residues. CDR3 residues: CASSFSASASATRNEQLF. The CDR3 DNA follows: TGCGCCAGCAGCTTTTCGGCTAGCGCGAGTGCCACCCGGAATGAGCAGCTCTTC.

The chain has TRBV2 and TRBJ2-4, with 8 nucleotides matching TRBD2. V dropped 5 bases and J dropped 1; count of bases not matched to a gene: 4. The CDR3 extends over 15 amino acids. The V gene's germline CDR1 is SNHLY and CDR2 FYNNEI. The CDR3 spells CASSLTGGAKNIQYF. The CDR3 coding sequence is TGTGCCAGCAGTCTCACGGGAGGGGCCAAAAACATTCAGTACTTC.

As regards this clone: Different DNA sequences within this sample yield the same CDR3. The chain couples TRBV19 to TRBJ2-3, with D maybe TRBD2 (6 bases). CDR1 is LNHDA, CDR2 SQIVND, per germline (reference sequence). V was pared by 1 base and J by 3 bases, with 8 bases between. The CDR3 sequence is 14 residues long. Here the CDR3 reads CASSIAGATDTQYF. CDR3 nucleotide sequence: TGTGCCAGTAGTATAGCGGGAGCGACAGATACGCAGTATTTT.

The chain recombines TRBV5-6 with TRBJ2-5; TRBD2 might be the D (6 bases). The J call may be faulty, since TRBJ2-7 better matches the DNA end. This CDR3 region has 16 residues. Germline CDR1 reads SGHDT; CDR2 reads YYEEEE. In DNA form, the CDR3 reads TGTGCCAGCAGCTTGTCGGGACTGGCTCGGGGCTACGAGCAGTACTTC. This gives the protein CASSLSGLARGYEQYF.

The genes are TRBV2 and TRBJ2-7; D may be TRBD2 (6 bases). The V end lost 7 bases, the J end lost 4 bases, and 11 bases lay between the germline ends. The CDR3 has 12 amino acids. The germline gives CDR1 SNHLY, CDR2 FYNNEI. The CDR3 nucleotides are TGTGCCAGCACGGGACTTCAATACGAGCAGTACTTC. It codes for CASTGLQYEQYF. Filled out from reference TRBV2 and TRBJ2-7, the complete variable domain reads EPEVTQTPSHQVTQMGQEVILRCVPISNHLYFYWYRQILGQKVEFLVSFYNNEISEKSEIFDDQFSVERPDGSNFTLKIRSTKLEDSAMYFCASTGLQYEQYFGPGTRLTVT.

CDR3 in DNA: TGTGCCAGCAGTTTTACATTCCAAGAGACCCAGTACTTC. Translated: CASSFTFQETQYF. The J gene is TRBJ2-5, the V gene TRBV27, with unresolved D. V was clipped by 3 bases and J by 1 base, with 6 bases between them. CDR3 size: 13 residues. Per germline, CDR1 MNHEY and CDR2 SMNVEV (reference sequence).

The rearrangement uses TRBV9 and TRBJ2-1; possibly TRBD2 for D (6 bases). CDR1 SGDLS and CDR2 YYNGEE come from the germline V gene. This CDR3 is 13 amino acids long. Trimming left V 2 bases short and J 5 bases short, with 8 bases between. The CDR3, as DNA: TGTGCCAGCAGCGTTTTAGCGGACAATGAGCAGTTCTTC. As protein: CASSVLADNEQFF.

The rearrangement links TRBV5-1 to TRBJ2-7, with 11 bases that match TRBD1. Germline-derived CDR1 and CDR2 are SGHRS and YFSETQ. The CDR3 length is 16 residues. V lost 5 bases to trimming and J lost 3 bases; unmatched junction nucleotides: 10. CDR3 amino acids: CASSRTGGAGGYEQYF. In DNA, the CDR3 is TGCGCCAGCAGTCGGACAGGGGGCGCAGGGGGCTACGAGCAGTACTTC.

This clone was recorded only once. In DNA, the CDR3 is TGCGCCAGCCGGGCCGGGACAGGGGTATCGGAGACCCAGTACTTC. Translation: CASRAGTGVSETQYF. The chain links TRBV5-1 to TRBJ2-5; TRBD1 matches at 10 bases. CDR3 size: 15 residues. The germline CDR1 and CDR2 sequences are SGHRS and YFSETQ. The J segment lost 5 bases and the V segment lost 7 bases, leaving 11 bases of the junction unmatched.